These 28 T cell receptor beta chains were all obtained from the same sample, sequenced in a study of glioma-infiltrating T cells after dendritic cell vaccination. Produced via immunoSEQ multiplex PCR; TCRdb's table is partial and in-frame only. The data hold 45,000 to 50,000 clones, with over 75% observed a single time. Sequencing used blood, obtained before dendritic cell vaccination. These TCRs come from a human donor with glioblastoma.

The genes are TRBV10-3 and TRBJ2-1; 10 positions agree with TRBD2. The germline V gene has CDR1 ENHRY and CDR2 SYGVKD. This CDR3 has 17 amino acids. J gave up 7 bases and V 6 bases, and 15 bases lay outside the gene matches. This chain's CDR3 is CAISGAGLATPVNEQFF. The CDR3 DNA reads TGTGCCATCAGCGGCGCGGGACTAGCGACACCCGTGAATGAGCAGTTCTTC.

The chain combines TRBV9 with TRBJ2-7; TRBD2 matches at 7 bases. The CDR3 extends over 14 amino acids. Per the germline V gene, CDR1 is SGDLS and CDR2 is YYNGEE. V lost 0 bases to trimming and J lost 1 base; unmatched junction nucleotides: 1. The CDR3 DNA follows: TGTGCCAGCAGCGTAGGGGAGGGTTCCTACGAGCAGTACTTC. It is translated as CASSVGEGSYEQYF.

The chain links TRBV7-9 to TRBJ2-1; 7 bases match TRBD2. V was pared by 5 bases and J by 7 bases, with 11 bases of the junction left unmatched. Germline V gives CDR1 SEHNR, CDR2 FQNEAQ (reference sequence). The CDR3 contains 15 residues. CDR3: CASSPRTRSANEQFF. DNA for the CDR3: TGTGCCAGCAGCCCCCGGACTAGATCCGCTAATGAGCAGTTCTTC.

The gene calls are TRBV5-4 and TRBJ2-6, with D perhaps matching TRBD1 (5 bases). Trimming removed 0 bases from V and 0 bases from J, with 13 bases in between. Germline values: CDR1 SGHNT, CDR2 YYREEE (reference sequence). CDR3 length equals 18 residues. In nucleotides, the CDR3 is TGTGCCAGCAGCTTGGAGGGCCAGGGCCGCTCTGGGGCCAACGTCCTGACTTTC. This codes for CASSLEGQGRSGANVLTF.

The CDR3 is CASSQGAGTGAAYEQYF. For the CDR3, the DNA is TGCGCCAGCAGCCAGGGAGCCGGGACAGGGGCCGCCTACGAGCAGTACTTC. The chain joins TRBV4-3 to TRBJ2-7; the match to TRBD1 covers 10 bases. In germline, CDR1 is LGHNA, CDR2 YSLEER. V was pared by 3 bases and J by 2 bases, with 10 bases of the junction left unmatched. The CDR3 runs 17 residues.

Written as DNA, the CDR3 is TGTGCCAGCAGCTCGGGACTAGCACCGAGCTCCTACGAGCAGTACTTC. This gives the protein CASSSGLAPSSYEQYF. The chain couples TRBV5-6 to TRBJ2-7, with 9 bases matching TRBD2. The CDR3 consists of 16 residues. V lost 3 bases and J lost 0; bases outside the gene matches: 7. Germline V gives CDR1 SGHDT, CDR2 YYEEEE.

The chain carries TRBV2 and TRBJ2-5; TRBD2 agrees at 12 bases. This CDR3 has 14 residues. CDR1 SNHLY and CDR2 FYNNEI come from the germline V gene. V lost 5 bases, J lost 5 bases, and 3 bases stayed unmatched. The CDR3 protein is CASSRLAGGETQYF. The CDR3 DNA sequence: TGTGCCAGCAGTCGCCTAGCGGGAGGGGAGACCCAGTACTTC.

The CDR3 here is CASSDMSPGTGLNGYTF. CDR3 DNA: TGCGCCAGCAGTGATATGTCCCCCGGGACAGGCTTGAATGGCTACACCTTC. V gene TRBV10-1 combines with J gene TRBJ1-2; 8 nucleotides agree with TRBD1. The CDR3 length is 17 residues. V lost 3 bases, J lost 6 bases, and 15 bases stayed unmatched. Germline V CDR1 and CDR2: WNHNN, SYGVQD (reference sequence).

The chain joins TRBV25-1 to TRBJ1-2; a possible D gene is TRBD1 (5 bases). V lost 7 bases and J lost 0, with 12 bases in between. The CDR3 length is 14 residues. Germline V gene lookup returns CDR1 MGHDK and CDR2 SYGVNS. The CDR3 spells CASNRGGANYGYTF. The CDR3 DNA reads TGTGCCAGCAACCGGGGGGGAGCTAACTATGGCTACACCTTC.

The gene calls are TRBV21-1 and TRBJ2-7; the table assigns TRBD2, which was not confirmed against the DNA. TRBV21-1 is a documented pseudogene. This CDR3 spans 17 amino acids. The CDR3 DNA sequence: TGTGCCAGCAGCAACCTACGGGAGGGTTGGAGCTCCTACGAGCAGTACTTC. Its translation: CASSNLREGWSSYEQYF.

The chain carries TRBV11-2 and TRBJ2-1; 7 bases are a match to TRBD2. V shed 6 bases, J shed 0 bases, and the junction held 8 bases outside the gene matches. CDR1 and CDR2 from the germline V gene are SGHAT and FQNNGV. CDR3 length: 16 amino acids. In DNA, the CDR3 is TGTGCCAGCAGGTCTAGCGGAGTGAGCTCCTACAATGAGCAGTTCTTC. Translation gives CASRSSGVSSYNEQFF.

This clone was counted a single time. The V call is TRBV19, the J call TRBJ1-1, with 8 bases aligning to TRBD1. Germline V gives CDR1 LNHDA, CDR2 SQIVND (reference sequence). The CDR3 runs to 16 residues. After removal of 7 bases from V and 3 bases from J, the junction contained 13 bases not matched to a gene. The CDR3 region has the DNA TGTGCCAGTACCATGGAGTGGACAGGGCCACACACTGAAGCTTTCTTT. Its translation is CASTMEWTGPHTEAFF.

The gene calls are TRBV7-2 and TRBJ1-5; 8 bases agree with TRBD1. V gave up 3 bases and J gave up 6 bases; unmatched junction bases: 7. CDR1 is SGHTA, CDR2 FQGNSA, per germline. This CDR3 comprises 15 residues. This CDR3 reads CASSFTQGASQPQHF. Written as DNA, the CDR3 is TGTGCCAGCAGCTTTACTCAGGGGGCGAGTCAGCCCCAGCATTTT.

The chain uses TRBV11-3 and TRBJ2-2; tentatively, D is TRBD2 (6 bases). The CDR3 is 14 amino acids. Trimming stripped 3 bases from V and 1 base from J, with 6 bases between. The germline V gene has CDR1 SGHNT and CDR2 YENEEA. DNA of the CDR3: TGTGCCAGCAGCTTGGGGGGGAACACCGGGGAGCTGTTTTTT. Its protein product is CASSLGGNTGELFF.

The chain is built from TRBV5-1 and TRBJ1-1, with 7 bases aligning to TRBD1. V dropped 4 bases and J dropped 2; count of bases not matched to a gene: 2. CDR3 length equals 13 residues. Germline V gene lookup returns CDR1 SGHRS and CDR2 YFSETQ. The CDR3 DNA sequence: TGCGCCAGCAGCCGGGACAGCAACACTGAAGCTTTCTTT. Protein sequence: CASSRDSNTEAFF.

The table lists this clone with a count of one. The chain links TRBV19 to TRBJ1-1, with D perhaps matching TRBD1 (5 bases). CDR1 is LNHDA, CDR2 SQIVND, per germline (reference sequence). V was clipped by 3 bases and J by 3 bases, with 11 bases between them. This CDR3 has 14 amino acids. In nucleotides, the CDR3 is TGTGCCAGTAGTATGGGGCTTGAGGACACTGAAGCTTTCTTT. It is translated as CASSMGLEDTEAFF.

The chain is built from TRBV6-5 and TRBJ2-1; tentative D call: TRBD1 (5 bases). CDR3 length equals 12 residues. Germline V gives CDR1 MNHEY, CDR2 SVGAGI. Trimming removed 4 bases at V and 8 bases at J, with 9 bases between. CDR3 loop: CASSSQGYEQFF. Written as DNA, the CDR3 is TGTGCCAGCAGTTCCCAGGGCTATGAGCAGTTCTTC.

The rearrangement links TRBV9 to TRBJ2-1; tentative D call: TRBD1 (6 bases). V gave up 0 bases and J gave up 8 bases, with 15 bases separating them. This CDR3 comprises 15 residues. Looked up from germline, CDR1 is SGDLS and CDR2 is YYNGEE. This CDR3 reads CASSVATGNAHEQFF. CDR3 coding DNA: TGTGCCAGCAGCGTAGCTACAGGGAACGCCCATGAGCAGTTCTTC.

The chain has TRBV19 and TRBJ2-7; a possible D gene is TRBD2 (5 bases). Trimming pared 5 bases from V and 0 bases from J, leaving 11 bases between. The germline CDR1 and CDR2 sequences are LNHDA and SQIVND (reference sequence). The CDR3 has 14 residues. The CDR3 coding sequence is TGTGCCAGTAGTCCTACTAGGAGCTCCTACGAGCAGTACTTC. Its protein is CASSPTRSSYEQYF.

This chain connects TRBV11-2 to TRBJ2-7; TRBD2 matches 11 bases. Germline loops: CDR1 SGHAT, CDR2 FQNNGV. Trimming at V came to 6 bases and at J to 7 bases, leaving 8 bases not matched to a gene. The CDR3 runs to 14 residues. The CDR3 loop is CASRSLAGGGEQYF. CDR3 bases: TGTGCCAGCAGATCTCTAGCGGGGGGAGGAGAGCAGTACTTC.

The chain recombines TRBV27 with TRBJ1-2; 7 nucleotides agree with TRBD1. The germline gives CDR1 MNHEY, CDR2 SMNVEV (reference sequence). J was trimmed by 1 base and V by 4 bases; bases with no gene match: 6. The CDR3 is 15 residues long. CDR3 in DNA: TGTGCCAGCAGTTCCGGGACAGCCAATAACTATGGCTACACCTTC. Amino acid sequence: CASSSGTANNYGYTF.

The chain employs TRBV29-1 and TRBJ1-2, with D uncertain. With 3 bases removed from V and 4 bases from J, the gap between germline ends came to 6 bases. The CDR3 consists of 11 residues. Germline values: CDR1 SQVTM, CDR2 ANQGSEA. The CDR3 DNA reads as TGCAGCGTTGACCGCAGCTATGGCTACACCTTC. The encoded protein is CSVDRSYGYTF.

The chain carries TRBV9 and TRBJ2-6; TRBD1 matches at 8 bases. Germline V lookup: CDR1 SGDLS, CDR2 YYNGEE. The CDR3 loop spans 21 amino acids. V trimming: 0 bases; J trimming: 1 base; junction bases outside the gene matches: 15. CDR3 loop: CASSVVGGGGQVASGANVLTF. The DNA for the CDR3 is TGTGCCAGCAGCGTAGTCGGTGGTGGGGGACAGGTGGCTTCTGGGGCCAACGTCCTGACTTTC.

This clone was counted a few times. Other DNA sequences within the sample encode an identical CDR3. V gene TRBV7-9 combines with J gene TRBJ1-5, with D possibly matching TRBD1 (6 bases). Germline assignment: CDR1 SEHNR and CDR2 FQNEAQ (reference sequence). CDR3 length: 17 amino acids. Between the trimmed V and J ends, which lost 0 bases and 5 bases, there was a span of 17 bases. The CDR3 here is CASSLAIEQGSDQPQHF. The CDR3 DNA sequence: TGTGCCAGCAGCTTAGCGATTGAACAGGGATCGGATCAGCCCCAGCATTTT.

V gene TRBV14 combines with J gene TRBJ1-1, with a weak D call TRBD1 (6 bases). The V and J ends lost 5 bases and 4 bases respectively, with 17 bases between them. Germline CDR1 is SGHDN and CDR2 is FVKESK. The CDR3 runs to 15 residues. In nucleotides, the CDR3 is TGTGCCAGCAGCGCCAATCAGGGGTCGGGCACTGAAGCTTTCTTT. Its protein product is CASSANQGSGTEAFF.

This sequence joins TRBV5-8 and TRBJ1-2; TRBD1 matches at 7 bases. V shed 4 bases and J 4 bases; nucleotides not matched to a gene: 4. CDR3 length: 13 amino acids. Germline V gene sequence: CDR1 SGHTS, CDR2 YDEGEE. In DNA form, the CDR3 reads TGTGCCAGCAGCCGGGACAGCTTCTATGGCTACACCTTC. Translated, it gives CASSRDSFYGYTF.

This clone was recorded only once. The CDR3 reads CASSQDALAGIYEQYF. In nucleotides, the CDR3 is TGTGCCAGCAGCCAAGACGCCCTAGCGGGGATCTACGAGCAGTACTTC. The gene calls are TRBV4-2 and TRBJ2-7, with 9 bases that match TRBD2. The CDR3 totals 16 residues. V shed 0 bases, J shed 3 bases, and the junction held 6 bases outside the gene matches. CDR1 and CDR2 (germline): LGHNA, YNFKEQ.

The chain recombines TRBV28 with TRBJ1-5, with TRBD1 identical over 8 bases. The V gene's germline CDR1 is MDHEN and CDR2 SYDVKM. Trimming at V came to 5 bases and at J to 2 bases, leaving 8 bases not matched to a gene. This CDR3 spans 16 amino acids. CDR3 in amino acids: CASSPAGGFGNQPQHF. Written as DNA, the CDR3 is TGTGCCAGCAGTCCGGCAGGGGGCTTCGGCAATCAGCCCCAGCATTTT.